The 32 T cell receptor beta chains presented below share a single source sample, sequenced in a study of human T cells and chemical hapten exposure. The total RNA was obtained from whole blood that was not fractionated. Each CDR3 protein gets one entry after TCRdb re-called the 5' RACE reads with MiXCR. The table records 65,000 to 95,000 distinct CDR3 sequences, 6% to 8.5% of them present only once. The receptors were sampled from a male donor in good health.

This clonotype was counted a few times. The V gene is TRBV7-9, the J gene TRBJ2-6; D might be TRBD1 (5 bases). The CDR3 consists of 14 residues. The V end was cut by 10 bases, the J end by 2 bases, with 12 bases between. Germline V gives CDR1 SEHNR, CDR2 FQNEAQ (reference sequence). Here the CDR3 DNA reads TGTGCCACCCAGGCCAGGGCTGGGGCCAACGTCCTGACTTTC. Its translation is CATQARAGANVLTF.

This clonotype came up once. CDR3 coding DNA: TGTGCCAGCAGCTCGCTTGGGGGCGGTCCCAACTACGAGCAGTACTTC. Protein sequence: CASSSLGGGPNYEQYF. J is TRBJ2-7 and V is TRBV11-2; tentative D call: TRBD1 (6 bases). From germline, CDR1 is SGHAT and CDR2 FQNNGV. This CDR3 contains 16 residues. V lost 4 bases, J lost 3 bases, and 19 bases lay in between.

This clonotype has a count of ten or more. The V gene is TRBV7-6, the J gene TRBJ2-2, with D possibly being TRBD1 or TRBD2 (6 bases each). Trimming pared 1 base from V and 6 bases from J, leaving 9 bases between. The CDR3 has 14 residues. Germline V gives CDR1 SGHVS, CDR2 FNYEAQ. The CDR3 sequence is CASSLVGGPGELFF. CDR3 bases: TGTGCCAGCAGCTTAGTCGGGGGCCCCGGGGAGCTGTTTTTT.

The chain couples TRBV29-1 to TRBJ1-1; weak D call: TRBD1 (5 bases). This CDR3 has 14 amino acids. CDR1 and CDR2 (germline): SQVTM, ANQGSEA. Trimming shortened V by 3 bases and J by 4 bases, and 15 bases separated the two germline ends. The DNA for the CDR3 is TGCAGCGTTGAGCGGCAGGGAAGAAGCACTGAAGCTTTCTTT. Translation gives CSVERQGRSTEAFF.

In its sample, this clonotype was seen many times. The J gene is TRBJ2-5, the V gene TRBV2; D is ambiguous. CDR1 SNHLY and CDR2 FYNNEI come from the germline V gene. The CDR3 runs to 13 residues. Trimming pared 8 bases from V and 1 base from J, leaving 11 bases between. As DNA, the CDR3 is TGTGCCAGCGTCCGCTTCAGCCAAGAGACCCAGTACTTC. This encodes CASVRFSQETQYF.

This clonotype was observed a handful of times. This chain joins TRBV20-1 and TRBJ2-2, with 7 bases fitting TRBD2. CDR1 is DFQATT, CDR2 SNEGSKA, per germline (reference sequence). This CDR3 contains 18 residues. The trim removed 0 bases at V and 2 bases at J, leaving 12 bases unmatched. In DNA form, the CDR3 reads TGCAGTGCTAGAGATCTTTCAGGCGGGAGTATCAACACCGGGGAGCTGTTTTTT. It specifies CSARDLSGGSINTGELFF.

The V call is TRBV10-3, the J call TRBJ2-3; D remains unclear. The CDR3 length is 15 residues. Germline CDR1 ENHRY, CDR2 SYGVKD. The germline V and J ends were trimmed by 2 bases and 4 bases, with 13 bases remaining between them. The CDR3 DNA is TGTGCCATCAGTGAGCGCAGGCCCGAGGCAGATACGCAGTATTTT. It encodes CAISERRPEADTQYF.

This clonotype was observed a few times. J is TRBJ1-1 and V is TRBV3-1, with no clear D. V lost 0 bases to trimming and J lost 7 bases, with 6 bases between them. The germline gives CDR1 LGHDT, CDR2 YNNKEL (reference sequence). CDR3 size: 12 residues. The CDR3 sequence is CASSQDRLEAFF. CDR3 sequence (DNA): TGTGCCAGCAGCCAAGATAGGCTTGAAGCTTTCTTT.

This clonotype was found many times. V and J are TRBV10-3 and TRBJ1-6, with TRBD1 as a possible D gene (6 bases). V lost 3 bases and J 3 bases, leaving 12 bases between the germline ends. In germline, CDR1 is ENHRY, CDR2 SYGVKD. CDR3 length equals 16 residues. The CDR3 DNA sequence: TGTGCCATCAGTGATATAGGACAGAGCTATAATTCACCCCTCCACTTT. Its translation: CAISDIGQSYNSPLHF.

This chain uses TRBV6-1 with TRBJ1-5; D may be TRBD1 (6 bases). The CDR3 contains 15 residues. Trimming removed 2 bases at V and 7 bases at J, with 15 bases between. Germline V lookup: CDR1 MNHNS, CDR2 SASEGT. Written as DNA, the CDR3 is TGTGCCAGCAGTGAACGGCAGGGGCTCGGACAGCCCCAGCATTTT. Translating it yields CASSERQGLGQPQHF.

The chain is built from TRBV6-6 and TRBJ2-7, with D possibly TRBD2 on 7 matching bases. The V and J ends lost 2 bases and 5 bases respectively, with 13 bases between them. Germline V gives CDR1 MNHNY, CDR2 SVGAGI (reference sequence). This CDR3 is 14 amino acids long. CDR3 DNA: TGTGCCAGCAGTTACCCGCCGGGGGGCGACGAGCAGTACTTC. Its translation is CASSYPPGGDEQYF.

The sample holds many counts of this clonotype. CDR3 in amino acids: CASSPWVGTANSPLHF. As DNA, the CDR3 is TGTGCCAGCAGCCCGTGGGTCGGGACAGCAAATTCACCCCTCCACTTT. The chain couples TRBV3-1 to TRBJ1-6, with 7 bases matching TRBD1. The V gene's germline CDR1 is LGHDT and CDR2 YNNKEL (reference sequence). The CDR3 sequence is 16 residues long. Trimming cost V 4 bases and J 7 bases; bases outside gene matches: 10. Full variable domain (missing parts from reference TRBV3-1 and TRBJ1-6): DTAVSQTPKYLVTQMGNDKSIKCEQNLGHDTMYWYKQDSKKFLKIMFSYNNKELIINETVPNRFSPKSPDKAHLNLHINSLELGDSAVYFCASSPWVGTANSPLHFGNGTRLTVT.

This clonotype has ten or more counts. CDR3 in amino acids: CASIRDRGHNEQFF. In DNA form, the CDR3 reads TGTGCCAGCATCCGGGACAGGGGACACAATGAGCAGTTCTTC. The gene calls are TRBV11-2 and TRBJ2-1, with 10 bases lining up with TRBD1. Germline loops: CDR1 SGHAT, CDR2 FQNNGV. V trimming: 7 bases; J trimming: 5 bases; junction bases outside the gene matches: 5. This CDR3 spans 14 amino acids.

This clonotype was counted between two and nine times. V and J are TRBV29-1 and TRBJ1-2, with TRBD1 matching over 10 bases. There are 16 residues in the CDR3. In germline, CDR1 is SQVTM, CDR2 ANQGSEA. Trimming removed 2 bases from V and 3 bases from J; junction bases left unmatched: 9. The CDR3 DNA follows: TGCAGCGTTGAACTCGCGGACAGGGGGAAGGACTATGGCTACACCTTC. It specifies CSVELADRGKDYGYTF.

The rearrangement links TRBV20-1 to TRBJ2-7; 13 bases align to TRBD2. The germline CDR1 and CDR2 sequences are DFQATT and SNEGSKA (reference sequence). V was clipped by 3 bases and J by 2 bases; unmatched bases: 16. CDR3 size: 19 residues. The CDR3 DNA reads as TGCAGTGCTAGCCGAAGACAGGCGACCGGGACTAGCGGGACCTACGAGCAGTACTTC. It codes for CSASRRQATGTSGTYEQYF.

This clonotype has at least ten counts. This chain links TRBV5-1 with TRBJ1-1, with 8 bases fitting TRBD1. Trimming at V came to 2 bases and at J to 3 bases, leaving 6 bases not matched to a gene. CDR1 and CDR2 (germline): SGHRS, YFSETQ. The CDR3 contains 15 residues. CDR3 coding DNA: TGCGCCAGCAGCTTACATCCGACAGGGGACACTGAAGCTTTCTTT. This encodes CASSLHPTGDTEAFF.

This chain uses TRBV20-1 with TRBJ1-1; D possibly corresponds to TRBD1 (6 bases). Between the trimmed V and J ends, which lost 2 bases and 0 bases, there was a span of 19 bases. Germline V gene lookup returns CDR1 DFQATT and CDR2 SNEGSKA (reference sequence). The CDR3 spans 17 residues. The CDR3 region has the DNA TGCAGTGCTAGATCGCCCAGGGGAGGTTTGTTGAACACTGAAGCTTTCTTT. It encodes CSARSPRGGLLNTEAFF.

This clonotype appeared a few times. The V and J genes are TRBV5-5 and TRBJ2-5; 7 bases match TRBD2. Germline V gene data show CDR1 as SGHKS and CDR2 as YYEKEE (reference sequence). Trimming at V came to 4 bases and at J to 1 base, leaving 10 bases not matched to a gene. The CDR3 covers 16 residues. CDR3 residues: CASSGLISGTQETQYF. In nucleotides, the CDR3 is TGTGCCAGCAGCGGGCTAATCAGCGGGACCCAAGAGACCCAGTACTTC.

This chain joins TRBV5-6 and TRBJ1-1; TRBD1 matches at 8 bases. The CDR3 has 16 residues. The junction had 6 bases not matched to a gene; V was cut back by 1 base and J by 1 base. The germline V gene has CDR1 SGHDT and CDR2 YYEEEE. CDR3: CASSLTWTGKNTEAFF. CDR3 coding DNA: TGTGCCAGCAGCTTGACTTGGACAGGGAAGAACACTGAAGCTTTCTTT.

This clonotype has a handful of counts. DNA for the CDR3: TGTGCCAGCAGTTTTCTACCCAGGGGAGAGTGGGTCGCAGATACGCAGTATTTT. This encodes CASSFLPRGEWVADTQYF. This rearrangement joins TRBV12-3 or TRBV12-4 to TRBJ2-3, with a tentative D call TRBD1 (6 bases). The CDR3 has 18 amino acids. V lost 3 bases and J lost 4, with 23 bases in between.

The chain recombines TRBV4-1 with TRBJ1-2; tentative D call: TRBD1 (5 bases). V lost 4 bases to trimming and J lost 2 bases, with 14 bases between them. Germline V gene sequence: CDR1 MGHRA, CDR2 YSYEKL. The CDR3 extends over 15 amino acids. CDR3 sequence reads: CASSPLTGGNYGYTF. As DNA, the CDR3 is TGCGCCAGCAGCCCCCTCACGGGGGGGAACTATGGCTACACCTTC.

This clonotype has a count of ten or more. The chain links TRBV20-1 to TRBJ2-5; 12 nucleotides line up with TRBD2. Germline loops: CDR1 DFQATT, CDR2 SNEGSKA (reference sequence). This CDR3 has 13 amino acids. Trimming removed 5 bases from V and 4 bases from J; junction bases left unmatched: 2. Here the CDR3 reads CSALAGGPETQYF. The CDR3 region has the DNA TGCAGTGCTCTAGCGGGGGGGCCAGAGACCCAGTACTTC.

The chain uses TRBV27 and TRBJ1-1, with D unclear. The V gene lost 3 bases and the J gene lost 4 bases, with 12 bases spanning the gap. CDR3 size: 14 residues. Looked up from germline, CDR1 is MNHEY and CDR2 is SMNVEV (reference sequence). CDR3 region: CASSFRTELTEAFF. The CDR3 DNA reads as TGTGCCAGCAGTTTCCGAACAGAACTCACTGAAGCTTTCTTT.

The rearrangement links TRBV10-3 to TRBJ1-1, with D perhaps TRBD1 (6 bases). V lost 6 bases and J lost 3, with 17 bases in between. Germline CDR1 is ENHRY and CDR2 is SYGVKD. CDR3 length: 15 amino acids. CDR3 region: CAIRILQGPDTEAFF. CDR3 DNA: TGTGCCATCAGGATTCTACAGGGCCCGGACACTGAAGCTTTCTTT.

There are a few counts of this clonotype. V and J are TRBV6-1 and TRBJ2-5; D gene ambiguous. The CDR3 loop spans 14 amino acids. From germline, CDR1 is MNHNS and CDR2 SASEGT. Trimming pared 3 bases from V and 1 base from J, leaving 9 bases between. CDR3 nucleotides: TGTGCCAGCAGTGATGAGTACCCCCAAGAGACCCAGTACTTC. It is translated as CASSDEYPQETQYF.

This clonotype was detected many times. The genes are TRBV12-3 or TRBV12-4 and TRBJ2-7, with D maybe TRBD2 (5 bases). The CDR3 loop spans 13 amino acids. V gave up 3 bases and J gave up 6 bases, with 12 bases separating them. DNA for the CDR3: TGTGCCAGCAGTTTGTTAGGGAGCGGCGAGCAGTACTTC. Translated: CASSLLGSGEQYF.

This clonotype was counted only a few times. The V call is TRBV3-1, the J call TRBJ2-7, with 15 positions matching TRBD2. Germline V lookup: CDR1 LGHDT, CDR2 YNNKEL (reference sequence). This CDR3 is built from 15 residues. V was pared by 6 bases and J by 7 bases, with 7 bases of the junction left unmatched. This chain's CDR3 is CASSRGLAGGNEQYF. The CDR3 bases are TGTGCCAGCAGTCGTGGACTAGCGGGGGGGAATGAGCAGTACTTC.

This clonotype was observed many times. This chain links TRBV6-2 or TRBV6-3 with TRBJ2-5; D may correspond to TRBD1 or TRBD2 (5 bases each). Germline loops: CDR1 MNHEY, CDR2 SVGEGT. V dropped 4 bases and J dropped 2 bases, with 14 bases sitting between them. The CDR3 covers 15 residues. DNA of the CDR3: TGTGCCAGCAGTTCCTGGGACCTCATTCAAGAGACCCAGTACTTC. As protein: CASSSWDLIQETQYF.

This clonotype appeared many times. V gene TRBV25-1 combines with J gene TRBJ2-7; D possibly corresponds to TRBD1 (5 bases). The CDR3 runs 16 residues. Germline V lookup: CDR1 MGHDK, CDR2 SYGVNS. V was cut by 0 bases and J by 6 bases, with 18 bases left in between. CDR3 amino acids: CASSEYKAAGLTEQYF. In DNA form, the CDR3 reads TGTGCCAGCAGTGAATATAAGGCGGCAGGGTTGACCGAGCAGTACTTC.

To note about this clonotype: This may stem from a read error, because a much larger clone lies one nucleotide away. This rearrangement joins TRBV7-2 to TRBJ1-2; 8 bases fit TRBD1. The germline V gene encodes CDR1 SGHTA and CDR2 FQGNSA. V lost 5 bases, J lost 12 bases, and 14 bases stayed unmatched. This CDR3 comprises 14 residues. CDR3 nucleotide sequence: TGTGCCAGCAGCACTCCAGGGGGCTTTTGGGGCGACACCTTC. Residues: CASSTPGGFWGDTF. The full variable domain, in which reference TRBV7-2 and TRBJ1-2 provide the parts outside the CDR3, is GAGVSQSPSNKVTEKGKDVELRCDPISGHTALYWYRQSLGQGLEFLIYFQGNSAPDKSGLPSDRFSAERTGGSVSTLTIQRTQQEDSAVYLCASSTPGGFWGDTFGSGTRLTVV.

This clonotype was seen repeatedly, ten times or more. The gene calls are TRBV2 and TRBJ2-1; 12 bases agree with TRBD2. The CDR3 is 15 amino acids. Trimming cost V 7 bases and J 8 bases; bases outside gene matches: 9. Germline V gene lookup returns CDR1 SNHLY and CDR2 FYNNEI. In DNA form, the CDR3 reads TGTGCCAGCATAGGGGGACTAGCGGGCCGCCATGAGCAGTTCTTC. As protein: CASIGGLAGRHEQFF.

A few counts support this clonotype. The chain carries TRBV4-3 and TRBJ2-3; D is perhaps TRBD1 (8 bases). This CDR3 has 17 residues. V lost 0 bases and J 5 bases, leaving 18 bases between the germline ends. In germline, CDR1 is LGHNA, CDR2 YSLEER. The CDR3 DNA sequence: TGCGCCAGCAGCCAAGATCACAGGGGGGGCCTTGGAGATACGCAGTATTTT. Translation gives CASSQDHRGGLGDTQYF.